Listed here are 9 T cell receptor beta chains from one sample, sequenced in a study of beta chain features in type 1 diabetes. Study-level findings and limits: Moderate yet significant TCRB CDR3 shortening was seen in Type 1 diabetes patients in all four CD4+ subsets.

The entirety of the isolated RNA underwent reverse transcription, so expressed TCRB transcripts were sequenced. Profiled with immunoSEQ multiplex PCR; TCRdb holds only in-frame clones, not every one. Here the sample spans 200,000 to 300,000 clones, around 9.9% being singletons. Their antigens remain unidentified. Sequencing used naive CD4+ T cells from blood. The source of these receptors is a man aged 25-40 years with type 1 diabetes.

As for this clone: Within the sample, other DNA sequences also encode this same CDR3. CDR3: CASSLGGSYNEQFF. CDR3 DNA sequence: TGCGCCAGCAGCTTGGGGGGCAGCTACAATGAGCAGTTCTTC. The chain joins TRBV5-1 to TRBJ2-1; D perhaps matches TRBD1 (5 bases). This CDR3 region has 14 residues. Germline V gives CDR1 SGHRS, CDR2 YFSETQ. The V gene lost 0 bases and the J gene lost 3 bases, with 7 bases spanning the gap.

This clone was seen only a few times. The V and J genes are TRBV4-2 and TRBJ1-1, with no clear D. Trimming removed 1 base at V and 0 bases at J, with 15 bases between. Germline-derived CDR1 and CDR2 are LGHNA and YNFKEQ. CDR3 length: 17 residues. The CDR3 DNA reads as TGTGCCAGCAGCCAAGGCTCCTTTGGTTCTATGAACACTGAAGCTTTCTTT. Protein product: CASSQGSFGSMNTEAFF.

The chain combines TRBV7-9 with TRBJ2-3; a possible D gene is TRBD1 (6 bases). Trimming removed 5 bases from V and 2 bases from J, with 14 bases in between. CDR1 is SEHNR, CDR2 FQNEAQ, per germline (reference sequence). The CDR3 contains 15 residues. Here the CDR3 reads CASSDSTGSTDTQYF. CDR3 sequence (DNA): TGTGCCAGCAGCGATTCGACAGGCTCCACAGATACGCAGTATTTT. The full variable domain, with the rest looked up from reference TRBV7-9 and TRBJ2-3, is DTGVSQNPRHKITKRGQNVTFRCDPISEHNRLYWYRQTLGQGPEFLTYFQNEAQLEKSRLLSDRFSAERPKGSFSTLEIQRTEQGDSAMYLCASSDSTGSTDTQYFGPGTRLTVL.

The sample holds a few counts of this clone. The genes are TRBV10-3 and TRBJ1-5; 8 bases align to TRBD1. Germline CDR1 reads ENHRY; CDR2 reads SYGVKD. V shed 2 bases and J 5 bases; nucleotides not matched to a gene: 5. The CDR3 runs to 15 residues. As DNA, the CDR3 is TGTGCCATCAGTGAGGATGGACAGGGATATCAGCCCCAGCATTTT. This sequence encodes CAISEDGQGYQPQHF.

This clone was counted a few times. This rearrangement joins TRBV5-1 to TRBJ2-2; a possible D gene is TRBD2 (5 bases). The V gene's germline CDR1 is SGHRS and CDR2 YFSETQ. The CDR3 runs 13 residues. V shed 2 bases and J shed 6 bases, with 8 bases lying between them. The CDR3 DNA reads as TGCGCCAGCAGCTTCGAGGGATCCGGGGAGCTGTTTTTT. It encodes CASSFEGSGELFF.

The rearrangement joins TRBV7-2 to TRBJ2-7; 10 bases are shared with TRBD1. Germline-derived CDR1 and CDR2 are SGHTA and FQGNSA. V dropped 6 bases and J dropped 2; count of bases not matched to a gene: 7. CDR3 length equals 15 residues. The CDR3 DNA is TGTGCCAGCAGTTGGGACAGGGGTTTTGCCTACGAGCAGTACTTC. Protein product: CASSWDRGFAYEQYF.

The rearrangement joins TRBV14 to TRBJ2-1, with 7 bases matching TRBD1. CDR3 size: 15 residues. V shed 4 bases and J 0 bases; nucleotides not matched to a gene: 3. Germline-derived CDR1 and CDR2 are SGHDN and FVKESK. The CDR3 DNA reads as TGTGCCAGCAGCCCGCCAGGGGGCTCCTACAATGAGCAGTTCTTC. Residues: CASSPPGGSYNEQFF. Variable domain in full (rest from reference TRBV14 and TRBJ2-1): EAGVTQFPSHSVIEKGQTVTLRCDPISGHDNLYWYRRVMGKEIKFLLHFVKESKQDESGMPNNRFLAERTGGTYSTLKVQPAELEDSGVYFCASSPPGGSYNEQFFGPGTRLTVL.

The CDR3 sequence is CAISALGMAYEQYF. The CDR3 DNA reads as TGTGCCATCAGTGCACTAGGGATGGCCTACGAGCAGTACTTC. The V call is TRBV10-3, the J call TRBJ2-7; maybe TRBD2 (5 bases). The germline V gene has CDR1 ENHRY and CDR2 SYGVKD. This CDR3 comprises 14 residues. V was pared by 4 bases and J by 2 bases, with 12 bases between.

The V call is TRBV7-2, the J call TRBJ1-1, with D possibly being TRBD1 (6 bases). CDR1 SGHTA and CDR2 FQGNSA come from the germline V gene. Between the trimmed V and J ends, which lost 2 bases and 7 bases, there was a span of 8 bases. This CDR3 contains 12 residues. The CDR3: CASSLWGLEAFF. The CDR3 DNA reads TGTGCCAGCAGCTTATGGGGGCTTGAAGCTTTCTTT. The whole variable domain, remainder taken from reference TRBV7-2 and TRBJ1-1, is GAGVSQSPSNKVTEKGKDVELRCDPISGHTALYWYRQSLGQGLEFLIYFQGNSAPDKSGLPSDRFSAERTGGSVSTLTIQRTQQEDSAVYLCASSLWGLEAFFGQGTRLTVV.